Shown below are 5 T cell receptor beta chains from a single sample sequenced in a study of T cells in Graves' hyperthyroidism and ophthalmopathy. From RNA transcripts, TCR beta CDR3 regions were amplified. The HTBI primer set drove a first-round RT-PCR of the TCR CDR3. Using its own MiXCR run on the multiplex PCR reads, TCRdb lists one record per CDR3 protein. The sample contains approximately 400,000 distinct CDR3 sequences, 15% of which appear only once. The sequencing input was blood. Receptors originate from a woman under 40 with Graves' hyperthyroidism.

This clonotype showed up many times. CDR3 sequence reads: CASRRDRGTDTQYF. CDR3 nucleotides: TGTGCCAGCAGGAGGGACAGGGGCACAGATACGCAGTATTTT. V and J are TRBV2 and TRBJ2-3, with 9 bases matching TRBD1. The CDR3 runs 14 residues. The trim removed 6 bases at V and 1 base at J, leaving 2 bases unmatched. CDR1 and CDR2 from the germline V gene are SNHLY and FYNNEI.

This clonotype was observed a few times. The chain employs TRBV5-4 and TRBJ2-7; 7 bases map to TRBD2. CDR1 is SGHNT, CDR2 YYREEE, per germline (reference sequence). The J segment lost 6 bases and the V segment lost 4 bases, leaving 7 bases of the junction unmatched. There are 13 residues in the CDR3. Here the CDR3 reads CASSDQLAREQYF. The CDR3 DNA is TGTGCCAGCAGCGACCAACTAGCGCGCGAGCAGTACTTC.

This clonotype came up many times. The V and J genes are TRBV20-1 and TRBJ2-3; TRBD2 is a possible D gene (6 bases). Germline V gene lookup returns CDR1 DFQATT and CDR2 SNEGSKA (reference sequence). The V end lost 3 bases, the J end lost 2 bases, and 12 bases lay between the germline ends. This CDR3 contains 14 residues. The CDR3 sequence: CSASRGTATDTQYF. In DNA, the CDR3 is TGCAGTGCTAGTCGCGGGACTGCCACAGATACGCAGTATTTT.

This clonotype was recorded at least ten times. This chain uses TRBV6-1 with TRBJ2-1; 7 nucleotides line up with TRBD2. The germline CDR1 and CDR2 sequences are MNHNS and SASEGT. V shed 5 bases, J shed 1 base, and the junction held 11 bases outside the gene matches. The CDR3 loop spans 17 amino acids. The CDR3 nucleotides are TGTGCCAGCAGTTACCTCCGGGGGGAGCTATCCTACAATGAGCAGTTCTTC. Encoded protein: CASSYLRGELSYNEQFF.

This clonotype showed up many times. DNA for the CDR3: TGTGCCAGCAGTTCAGATCTAGCGGGAAAAAACGAGCAGTACTTC. Its translation is CASSSDLAGKNEQYF. The gene calls are TRBV28 and TRBJ2-7; 9 bases map to TRBD2. V trimming: 4 bases; J trimming: 5 bases; junction bases outside the gene matches: 9. This CDR3 spans 15 amino acids. Germline CDR1 is MDHEN and CDR2 is SYDVKM.